The T cell receptor beta chain under discussion was sequenced for a study of blood T cell repertoires in COVID-19. Across the study: PBMCs, B-cell-depleted T cells, or T cells provided the cDNA or gDNA that made up the material.

This CDR3 has 13 amino acids. V gave up 5 bases and J gave up 1 base, with 8 bases separating them. The germline V gene encodes CDR1 MRHNA and CDR2 SNTAGT. As originally analysed: Reference gene primers were amplified, and this amplification served to estimate nucleated cell counts. Sequencing was performed with immunoSEQ multiplex PCR; in TCRdb, only in-frame clones are kept and a portion is missing. The V and J calls and clone size were taken over from that table, and D and trimming were inferred from the DNA. The sample has 150,000 to 180,000 clones; 70% to 85% are singletons. The chain is built from TRBV6-4 and TRBJ1-1; possible D gene TRBD1, 5 bases. The TCR originated in a man in his sixties with COVID-19, enrolled during active disease. The sample taken for sequencing was peripheral blood. CDR3 region: CASSLDRNTEAFF. In DNA form, the CDR3 reads TGTGCCAGCAGTTTAGACAGGAACACTGAAGCTTTCTTT.